These 20 T cell receptor beta chains came from one sample sequenced in a study of cytomegalovirus exposure and HLA in healthy donors. The PCR employed 60 Vbeta primers together with 13 Jbeta primers. The table came from immunoSEQ multiplex PCR; TCRdb's copy has only in-frame clones and leaves some out. In the table there are some 67,000 clones, around 80% of which are singletons. What was sequenced was PBMCs. The receptors here all came from a man aged 35 to 55 in good health and CMV-seronegative.

The J gene is TRBJ1-5, the V gene TRBV28; 11 bases are a match to TRBD1. After removal of 3 bases from V and 9 bases from J, the junction contained 7 bases not matched to a gene. This CDR3 spans 15 amino acids. Germline values: CDR1 MDHEN, CDR2 SYDVKM. CDR3 DNA: TGTGCCAGCAGTTTGGACAGGGGGCCGTTAGGGCCCCAGCATTTT. This encodes CASSLDRGPLGPQHF. Full variable domain (remainder filled in from reference TRBV28 and TRBJ1-5): DVKVTQSSRYLVKRTGEKVFLECVQDMDHENMFWYRQDPGLGLRLIYFSYDVKMKEKGDIPEGYSVSREKKERFSLILESASTNQTSMYLCASSLDRGPLGPQHFGDGTRLSIL.

The chain employs TRBV13 and TRBJ2-5; no clear D gene. Germline V gene sequence: CDR1 PRHDT, CDR2 FYEKMQ (reference sequence). The CDR3 has 12 amino acids. Trimming pared 0 bases from V and 5 bases from J, leaving 4 bases between. Written as DNA, the CDR3 is TGTGCCAGCAGCTTAGGCCGGGAGACCCAGTACTTC. It is translated as CASSLGRETQYF.

The V call is TRBV5-1, the J call TRBJ2-1, with TRBD1 matching over 11 bases. The CDR3 contains 15 residues. CDR1 SGHRS and CDR2 YFSETQ come from the germline V gene. The junction had 3 bases not matched to a gene; V was cut back by 3 bases and J by 4 bases. This CDR3 is CASSWGTGGYNEQFF. In nucleotides, the CDR3 is TGCGCCAGCAGCTGGGGGACAGGGGGGTACAATGAGCAGTTCTTC.

This sequence joins TRBV13 and TRBJ2-2; D might be TRBD1 (6 bases). Germline values: CDR1 PRHDT, CDR2 FYEKMQ (reference sequence). This CDR3 has 15 amino acids. V lost 0 bases and J lost 9, with 14 bases in between. The CDR3 DNA is TGTGCCAGCAGCTTAGGTGCAGGGGTGGCCCGGGAGCTGTTTTTT. Encoded protein: CASSLGAGVARELFF.

The DNA of the CDR3 is TGTGCCAGCAGCCATCGGGAGGGGCTTATCAATGAGCAGTTCTTC. As protein: CASSHREGLINEQFF. The J gene is TRBJ2-1, the V gene TRBV11-2; 8 nucleotides align to TRBD2. The J segment lost 6 bases and the V segment lost 5 bases, leaving 9 bases of the junction unmatched. CDR1 SGHAT and CDR2 FQNNGV come from the germline V gene. The CDR3 spans 15 residues.

The rearrangement links TRBV11-2 to TRBJ2-3, with D possibly TRBD2 on 6 matching bases. Germline CDR1 and CDR2: SGHAT and FQNNGV. The length of the CDR3 is 15 residues. The V end was cut by 2 bases, the J end by 6 bases, with 15 bases between. The CDR3 spells CASSLNGRAPDTQYF. CDR3 sequence (DNA): TGTGCCAGCAGCTTAAACGGGAGAGCGCCGGATACGCAGTATTTT.

V and J are TRBV28 and TRBJ2-7; 9 nucleotides agree with TRBD2. Germline V gene lookup returns CDR1 MDHEN and CDR2 SYDVKM. V was clipped by 5 bases and J by 10 bases; unmatched bases: 21. The CDR3 length is 17 residues. Here the CDR3 DNA reads TGTGCCAGCAGTCACCTCGACAGCGCATTACGAGCGGGAGGTCAGTACTTC. Translation: CASSHLDSALRAGGQYF.

V and J are TRBV5-4 and TRBJ1-1; a possible D gene is TRBD1 (6 bases). The CDR3 consists of 13 residues. CDR1 and CDR2 (germline): SGHNT, YYREEE (reference sequence). Trimming removed 4 bases from V and 5 bases from J, with 12 bases in between. The CDR3 protein is CASSQTGQTEAFF. The CDR3 DNA reads as TGTGCCAGCAGCCAAACAGGGCAGACTGAAGCTTTCTTT. The full variable domain, in which reference TRBV5-4 and TRBJ1-1 provide the parts outside the CDR3, is ETGVTQSPTHLIKTRGQQVTLRCSSQSGHNTVSWYQQALGQGPQFIFQYYREEENGRGNFPPRFSGLQFPNYSSELNVNALELDDSALYLCASSQTGQTEAFFGQGTRLTVV.

V and J are TRBV1 and TRBJ1-1. TRBV1 is given as a pseudogene. This CDR3 spans 14 amino acids. DNA for the CDR3: TGCACCAGCCCCTCCCACGGCGAGGTTCTTGAAGCTTTCTTT. It is translated as CTSPSHGEVLEAFF.

This chain uses TRBV6-5 with TRBJ2-7, with D possibly matching TRBD1 (7 bases). This CDR3 comprises 15 residues. CDR1 is MNHEY and CDR2 is SVGAGI in the germline V gene. The ends were cut back, 2 bases at V and 2 bases at J, with 13 bases in the middle. The CDR3 sequence is CASSYRRDRPYEQYF. In DNA form, the CDR3 reads TGTGCCAGCAGTTACCGGAGGGACAGACCCTACGAGCAGTACTTC.

This chain uses TRBV5-1 with TRBJ2-3, with D possibly being TRBD2 (6 bases). Germline V gene sequence: CDR1 SGHRS, CDR2 YFSETQ. The CDR3 has 13 residues. Deletions cut 6 bases from V and 2 bases from J, with 10 bases between. CDR3 nucleotides: TGCGCCAGCACGGCGGGAACCACAGATACGCAGTATTTT. This gives the protein CASTAGTTDTQYF.

The chain is built from TRBV27 and TRBJ2-1, with D maybe TRBD1 (6 bases). CDR1 is MNHEY and CDR2 is SMNVEV in the germline V gene (reference sequence). Trimming took off 2 bases at V and 7 bases at J, with 18 bases between the two ends. The CDR3 is 16 residues long. For the CDR3, the DNA is TGTGCCAGCAGTTTAGGCCGGGCAGGGGTTGGAAATGAGCAGTTCTTC. Amino acid sequence: CASSLGRAGVGNEQFF.

The chain recombines TRBV6-5 with TRBJ1-2; no clear D. The germline CDR1 and CDR2 sequences are MNHEY and SVGAGI. Trimming took off 2 bases at V and 6 bases at J, with 10 bases between the two ends. This CDR3 region has 13 residues. CDR3 nucleotides: TGTGCCAGCAGTTACGCGGGGAGTAATGGCTACACCTTC. This sequence encodes CASSYAGSNGYTF.

The CDR3 DNA reads as TGTGCCAGCAGCTCCGGGACAGGGAGCTCCTACAATGAGCAGTTCTTC. This gives the protein CASSSGTGSSYNEQFF. The genes are TRBV7-3 and TRBJ2-1; 9 bases align to TRBD1. J gave up 0 bases and V 4 bases, and 4 bases lay outside the gene matches. The CDR3 contains 16 residues. CDR1 is SGHTA, CDR2 FQGTGA, per germline.

Comment on this clone: Other DNA sequences in this sample translate to the same CDR3. The rearrangement links TRBV6-1 to TRBJ2-7; 9 nucleotides agree with TRBD1. The V segment lost 3 bases and the J segment 2 bases; nucleotides outside the gene matches: 2. CDR1 MNHNS and CDR2 SASEGT come from the germline V gene. CDR3 size: 14 residues. The CDR3 spells CASSEWDRAYEQYF. In DNA, the CDR3 is TGTGCCAGCAGTGAGTGGGACAGGGCCTACGAGCAGTACTTC.

The rearrangement joins TRBV28 to TRBJ2-5; 9 bases are shared with TRBD1. This CDR3 is built from 15 residues. Losses at the gene ends were 6 bases for V and 4 bases for J; bases not matched to a gene: 9. CDR1 and CDR2 from the germline V gene are MDHEN and SYDVKM. The CDR3 loop reads CASSPRTGAAETQYF. In DNA, the CDR3 is TGTGCCAGCAGCCCCCGGACAGGGGCGGCAGAGACCCAGTACTTC.

This chain uses TRBV7-3 with TRBJ2-3; 9 bases match TRBD1. This CDR3 has 13 residues. Looked up from germline, CDR1 is SGHTA and CDR2 is FQGTGA. The V gene end was trimmed by 5 bases and the J gene end by 6 bases; junction bases not matched to a gene: 3. DNA for the CDR3: TGTGCCAGCAGCATCGACAGGGGGGATACGCAGTATTTT. It yields the protein CASSIDRGDTQYF.

There are a few counts of this clone. One end of the junction does not line up with germline, which may come from a read error. The rearrangement links TRBV7-9 to TRBJ1-1; 7 nucleotides match TRBD1. The CDR3 covers 12 residues. Germline V gene sequence: CDR1 SEHNR, CDR2 FQNEAQ (reference sequence). The CDR3 DNA is TGTTCCAGCAGGTATGCAGGGGGTGGCGCTTTCTTT. It specifies CSSRYAGGGAFF.

The rearrangement joins TRBV4-2 to TRBJ2-5, with 11 bases fitting TRBD2. The CDR3 runs 16 residues. V lost 0 bases, J lost 7 bases, and 7 bases stayed unmatched. Germline CDR1 is LGHNA and CDR2 is YNFKEQ. The CDR3 spells CASSQEMTSGTGTQYF. CDR3 coding DNA: TGTGCCAGCAGCCAAGAAATGACTAGCGGGACGGGGACCCAGTACTTC.

The J gene is TRBJ1-5, the V gene TRBV29-1; D is possibly TRBD1 (5 bases). The J call may be faulty, since TRBJ2-3 better matches the DNA end. From germline, CDR1 is SQVTM and CDR2 ANQGSEA. This CDR3 has 13 amino acids. The CDR3 region is CSVARDSNQPQYF. CDR3 bases: TGCAGCGTTGCCAGGGATAGCAATCAGCCCCAGTATTTT.